The 11 T cell receptor beta chains below were found in one sample sequenced in a study of T cell changes during pregnancy in multiple sclerosis (dated 2019 in TCRdb). Receptor libraries were prepared by the immunoSEQ multiplex PCR assay. TCRdb stores this immuneACCESS table with in-frame sequences only. Part of the clones is absent; in the studies checked, under half of the shortfall reflects unresolved V genes, and no reason is known for the rest. Counted in this sample were more than 25,000 clones; approximately 90% of them appeared once. 11% of the sample goes to the ten largest clones. The sample here was CD8+ T cells from peripheral blood mononuclear cells, taken in the third trimester of pregnancy. The receptor source for this set is a female donor with multiple sclerosis, enrolled in a pregnancy study.

This chain links TRBV28 with TRBJ1-1, with 7 bases fitting TRBD1. Germline CDR1 MDHEN, CDR2 SYDVKM. Germline trimming cut 3 bases from V and 5 bases from J; bases unmatched to any gene: 6. There are 14 residues in the CDR3. This CDR3 is CASSFGQEGTEAFF. DNA for the CDR3: TGTGCCAGCAGTTTCGGACAGGAGGGGACTGAAGCTTTCTTT.

This clone has just a few counts. The J gene is TRBJ2-3, the V gene TRBV29-1; 12 nucleotides match TRBD2. This CDR3 comprises 15 residues. Germline values: CDR1 SQVTM, CDR2 ANQGSEA. The trim removed 4 bases at V and 2 bases at J, leaving 4 bases unmatched. The CDR3 sequence is CSVGTSGTFTDTQYF. CDR3 nucleotides: TGCAGCGTTGGGACTAGCGGGACCTTCACAGATACGCAGTATTTT.

This chain joins TRBV27 and TRBJ2-7; TRBD2 is a possible D gene (6 bases). This CDR3 contains 14 residues. Germline V lookup: CDR1 MNHEY, CDR2 SMNVEV (reference sequence). Trimming left V 6 bases short and J 2 bases short, with 14 bases between. DNA for the CDR3: TGTGCCAGCAGAGACGACCGGAGGGCCTACGAGCAGTACTTC. Translation: CASRDDRRAYEQYF.

This rearrangement joins TRBV5-1 to TRBJ1-2, with D possibly matching TRBD1 (5 bases). Germline CDR1 reads SGHRS; CDR2 reads YFSETQ. With 3 bases removed from V and 4 bases from J, the gap between germline ends came to 13 bases. CDR3 length: 14 amino acids. The CDR3: CASSSGGFSYGYTF. The CDR3 region has the DNA TGCGCCAGCAGCTCGGGGGGGTTCAGCTATGGCTACACCTTC.

The rearrangement joins TRBV7-9 to TRBJ1-5; 9 bases are a match to TRBD1. This CDR3 is built from 15 residues. The V segment lost 5 bases and the J segment 7 bases; nucleotides outside the gene matches: 9. Germline CDR1 is SEHNR and CDR2 is FQNEAQ (reference sequence). CDR3 amino acids: CASSRTGVLGQPQHF. DNA of the CDR3: TGTGCCAGCAGCCGGACAGGGGTACTGGGGCAGCCCCAGCATTTT. Using reference TRBV7-9 and TRBJ1-5 for the parts outside the CDR3, the full variable domain is DTGVSQNPRHKITKRGQNVTFRCDPISEHNRLYWYRQTLGQGPEFLTYFQNEAQLEKSRLLSDRFSAERPKGSFSTLEIQRTEQGDSAMYLCASSRTGVLGQPQHFGDGTRLSIL.

The chain is built from TRBV9 and TRBJ2-1; 10 bases line up with TRBD2. With V trimmed by 2 bases and J by 5 bases, 4 bases remained unmatched. CDR3 length: 15 residues. CDR1 and CDR2 (germline): SGDLS, YYNGEE. The CDR3 sequence is CASSVSGRTNNEQFF. CDR3 DNA: TGTGCCAGCAGCGTTAGCGGGAGGACGAACAATGAGCAGTTCTTC.

This chain links TRBV2 with TRBJ1-2; D not certain. The CDR3 length is 13 residues. V was shortened by 3 bases and J by 1 base, with 6 bases between the two germline ends. Germline V gene data show CDR1 as SNHLY and CDR2 as FYNNEI. The CDR3 is CASSDGFNYGYTF. In nucleotides, the CDR3 is TGTGCCAGCAGTGACGGGTTTAACTATGGCTACACCTTC.

V and J are TRBV7-9 and TRBJ2-7; 8 bases align to TRBD2. Germline V gene sequence: CDR1 SEHNR, CDR2 FQNEAQ (reference sequence). CDR3 size: 15 residues. Trimming at V came to 4 bases and at J to 5 bases, leaving 10 bases not matched to a gene. The CDR3 DNA is TGTGCCAGCAGCTCCACTAGCGGTGCCTGGCACGAGCAGTACTTC. Its translation: CASSSTSGAWHEQYF. The whole variable domain, filled in from reference TRBV7-9 and TRBJ2-7, reads DTGVSQNPRHKITKRGQNVTFRCDPISEHNRLYWYRQTLGQGPEFLTYFQNEAQLEKSRLLSDRFSAERPKGSFSTLEIQRTEQGDSAMYLCASSSTSGAWHEQYFGPGTRLTVT.

This clone was seen ten or more times. The chain employs TRBV6-5 and TRBJ2-5; D gene unclear. CDR1 and CDR2 (germline): MNHEY, SVGAGI. The CDR3 length is 15 residues. Trimming shortened V by 0 bases and J by 5 bases, and 13 bases separated the two germline ends. The CDR3, as DNA: TGTGCCAGCAGTTACTCGTTCGGGTACCGGGAGACCCAGTACTTC. It yields the protein CASSYSFGYRETQYF.

The rearrangement uses TRBV6-1 and TRBJ1-1, with D hard to call. CDR3 size: 13 residues. The germline V gene has CDR1 MNHNS and CDR2 SASEGT. Trimming removed 6 bases from V and 1 base from J, with 9 bases in between. As DNA, the CDR3 is TGTGCCAGCAGCCGGCGGGCGAACACTGAAGCTTTCTTT. Its protein product is CASSRRANTEAFF.

V usage is TRBV28 and J usage is TRBJ2-3, with 8 bases lining up with TRBD2. The CDR3 is 15 amino acids. Losses at the gene ends were 4 bases for V and 2 bases for J; bases not matched to a gene: 5. Germline CDR1 MDHEN, CDR2 SYDVKM. The CDR3 protein is CASSSGTRLTDTQYF. The DNA for the CDR3 is TGTGCCAGCAGTTCTGGGACTAGGCTCACAGATACGCAGTATTTT.